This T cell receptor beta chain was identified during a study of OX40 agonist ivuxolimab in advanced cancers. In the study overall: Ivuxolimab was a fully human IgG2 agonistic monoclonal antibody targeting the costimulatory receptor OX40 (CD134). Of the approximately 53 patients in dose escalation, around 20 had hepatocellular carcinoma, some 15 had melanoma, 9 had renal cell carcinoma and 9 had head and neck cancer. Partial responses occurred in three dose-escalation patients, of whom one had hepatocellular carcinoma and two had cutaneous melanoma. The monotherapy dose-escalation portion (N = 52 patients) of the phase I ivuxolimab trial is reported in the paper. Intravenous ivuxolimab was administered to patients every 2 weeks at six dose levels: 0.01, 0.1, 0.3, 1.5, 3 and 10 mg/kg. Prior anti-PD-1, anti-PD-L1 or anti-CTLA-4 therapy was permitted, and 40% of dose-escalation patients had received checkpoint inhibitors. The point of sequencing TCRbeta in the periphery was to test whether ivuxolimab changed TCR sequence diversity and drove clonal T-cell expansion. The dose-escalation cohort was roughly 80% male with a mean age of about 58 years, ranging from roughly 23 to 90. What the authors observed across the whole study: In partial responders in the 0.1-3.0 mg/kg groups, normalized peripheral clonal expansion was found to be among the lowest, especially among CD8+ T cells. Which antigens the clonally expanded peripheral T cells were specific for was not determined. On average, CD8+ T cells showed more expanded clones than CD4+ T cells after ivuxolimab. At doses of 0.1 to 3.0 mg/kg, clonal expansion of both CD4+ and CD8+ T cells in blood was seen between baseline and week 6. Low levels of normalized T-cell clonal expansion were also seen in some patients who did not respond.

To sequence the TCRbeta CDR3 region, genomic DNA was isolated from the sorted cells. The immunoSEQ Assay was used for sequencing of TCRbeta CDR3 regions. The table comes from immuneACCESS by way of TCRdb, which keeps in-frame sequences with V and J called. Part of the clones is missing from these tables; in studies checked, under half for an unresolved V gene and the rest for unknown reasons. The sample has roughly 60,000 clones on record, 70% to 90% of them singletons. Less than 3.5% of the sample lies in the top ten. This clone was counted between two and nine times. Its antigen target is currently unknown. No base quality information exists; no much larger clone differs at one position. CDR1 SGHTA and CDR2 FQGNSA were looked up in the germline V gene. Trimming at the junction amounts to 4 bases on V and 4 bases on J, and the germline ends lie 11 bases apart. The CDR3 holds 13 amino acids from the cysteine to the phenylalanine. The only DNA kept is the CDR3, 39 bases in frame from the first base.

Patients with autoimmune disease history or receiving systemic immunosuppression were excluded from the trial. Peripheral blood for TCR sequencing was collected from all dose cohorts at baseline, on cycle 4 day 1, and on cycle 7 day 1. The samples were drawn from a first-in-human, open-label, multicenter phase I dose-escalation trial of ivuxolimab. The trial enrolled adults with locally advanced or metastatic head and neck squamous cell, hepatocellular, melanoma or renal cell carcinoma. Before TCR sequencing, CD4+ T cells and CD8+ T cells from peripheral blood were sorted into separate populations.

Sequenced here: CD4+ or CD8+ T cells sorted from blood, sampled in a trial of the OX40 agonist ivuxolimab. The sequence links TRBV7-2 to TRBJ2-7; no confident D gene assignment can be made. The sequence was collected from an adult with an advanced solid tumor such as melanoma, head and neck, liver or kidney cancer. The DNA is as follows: TGTGCCAGCAGCTCCCGACGGGCGTACGAGCAGTACTTC. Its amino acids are CASSSRRAYEQYF.